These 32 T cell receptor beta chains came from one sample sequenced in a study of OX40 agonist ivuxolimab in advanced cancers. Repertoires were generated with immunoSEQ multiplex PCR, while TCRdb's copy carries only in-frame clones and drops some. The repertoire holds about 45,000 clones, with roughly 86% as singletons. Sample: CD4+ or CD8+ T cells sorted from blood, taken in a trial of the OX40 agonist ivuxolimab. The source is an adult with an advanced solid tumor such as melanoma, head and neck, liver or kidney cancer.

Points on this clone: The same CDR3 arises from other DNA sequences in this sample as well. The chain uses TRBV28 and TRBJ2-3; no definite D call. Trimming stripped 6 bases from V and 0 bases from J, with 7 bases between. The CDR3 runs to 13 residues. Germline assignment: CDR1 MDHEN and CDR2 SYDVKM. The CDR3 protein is CASSPPSTDTQYF. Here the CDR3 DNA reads TGTGCCAGCAGCCCGCCTAGCACAGATACGCAGTATTTT.

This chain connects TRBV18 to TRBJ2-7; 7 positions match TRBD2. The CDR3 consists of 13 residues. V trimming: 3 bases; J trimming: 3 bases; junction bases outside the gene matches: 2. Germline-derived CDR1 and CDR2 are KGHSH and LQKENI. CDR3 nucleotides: TGTGCCAGCTCACCGTCGGGGGGCTACGAGCAGTACTTC. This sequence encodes CASSPSGGYEQYF.

This CDR3 is CASSFASGPSYEQYF. The CDR3 DNA reads TGTGCCAGCAGTTTTGCTAGCGGCCCCTCCTACGAGCAGTACTTC. The rearrangement joins TRBV28 to TRBJ2-7, with 7 bases identical to TRBD2. The length of the CDR3 is 15 residues. Germline values: CDR1 MDHEN, CDR2 SYDVKM. J gave up 0 bases and V 3 bases, and 5 bases lay outside the gene matches.

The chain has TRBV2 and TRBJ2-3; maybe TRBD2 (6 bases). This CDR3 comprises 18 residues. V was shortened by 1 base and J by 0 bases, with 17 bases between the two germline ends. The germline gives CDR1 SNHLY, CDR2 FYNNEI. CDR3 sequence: CASSEGPTRPRSTDTQYF. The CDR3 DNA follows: TGTGCCAGCAGTGAAGGCCCGACTAGGCCTCGAAGCACAGATACGCAGTATTTT.

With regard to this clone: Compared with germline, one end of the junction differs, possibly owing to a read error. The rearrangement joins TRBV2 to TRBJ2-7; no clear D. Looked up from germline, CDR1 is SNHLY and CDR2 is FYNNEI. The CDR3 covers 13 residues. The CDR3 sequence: CASGDPPGLPPYF. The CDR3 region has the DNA TGTGCCAGCGGTGATCCGCCGGGCCTGCCCCCGTACTTC. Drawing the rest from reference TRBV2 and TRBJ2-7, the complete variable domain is EPEVTQTPSHQVTQMGQEVILRCVPISNHLYFYWYRQILGQKVEFLVSFYNNEISEKSEIFDDQFSVERPDGSNFTLKIRSTKLEDSAMYFCASGDPPGLPPYFGPGTRLTVT.

The CDR3 DNA follows: TGTGCCAGCAGCTTAGACAACGCGAACACCGGGGAGCTGTTTTTT. Its translation is CASSLDNANTGELFF. The J gene is TRBJ2-2, the V gene TRBV5-4; unclear D gene. This CDR3 contains 15 residues. Deletions cut 2 bases from V and 0 bases from J, with 8 bases between. Germline V lookup: CDR1 SGHNT, CDR2 YYREEE (reference sequence).

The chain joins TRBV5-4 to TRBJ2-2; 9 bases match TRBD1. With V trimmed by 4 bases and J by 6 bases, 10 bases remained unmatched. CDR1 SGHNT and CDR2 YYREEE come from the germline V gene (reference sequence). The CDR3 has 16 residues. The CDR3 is CASSLGQGKISGELFF. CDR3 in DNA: TGTGCCAGCAGCCTGGGACAGGGCAAAATTTCCGGGGAGCTGTTTTTT.

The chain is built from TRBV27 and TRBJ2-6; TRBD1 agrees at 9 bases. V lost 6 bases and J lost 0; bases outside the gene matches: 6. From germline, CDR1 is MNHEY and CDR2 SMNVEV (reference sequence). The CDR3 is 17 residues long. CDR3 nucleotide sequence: TGTGCCAGCAGACCGACAGGGGGTTCCTCTGGGGCCAACGTCCTGACTTTC. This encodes CASRPTGGSSGANVLTF.

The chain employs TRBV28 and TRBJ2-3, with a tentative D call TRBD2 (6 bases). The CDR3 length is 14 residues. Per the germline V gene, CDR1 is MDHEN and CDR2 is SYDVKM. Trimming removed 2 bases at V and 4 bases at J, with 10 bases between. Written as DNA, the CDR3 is TGTGCCAGCAGTTTAACCGGGGAGGCAGATACGCAGTATTTT. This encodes CASSLTGEADTQYF.

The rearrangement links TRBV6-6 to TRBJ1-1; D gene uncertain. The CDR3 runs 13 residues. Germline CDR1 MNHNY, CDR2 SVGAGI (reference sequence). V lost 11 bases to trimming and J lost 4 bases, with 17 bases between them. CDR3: CAVAREMSTEAFF. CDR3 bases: TGTGCCGTCGCAAGGGAGATGAGCACTGAAGCTTTCTTT.

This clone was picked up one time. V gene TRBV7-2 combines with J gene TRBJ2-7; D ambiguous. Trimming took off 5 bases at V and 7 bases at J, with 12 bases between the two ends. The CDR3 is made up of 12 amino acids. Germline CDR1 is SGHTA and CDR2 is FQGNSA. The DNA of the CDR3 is TGTGCCAGCAGCCCCCTGCTCGGGGAGCAGTACTTC. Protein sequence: CASSPLLGEQYF.

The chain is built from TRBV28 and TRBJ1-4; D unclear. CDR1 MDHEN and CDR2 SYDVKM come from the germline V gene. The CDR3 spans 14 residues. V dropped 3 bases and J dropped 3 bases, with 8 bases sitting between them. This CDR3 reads CASSFVGANEKLFF. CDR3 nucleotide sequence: TGTGCCAGCAGTTTCGTTGGAGCTAATGAAAAACTGTTTTTT.

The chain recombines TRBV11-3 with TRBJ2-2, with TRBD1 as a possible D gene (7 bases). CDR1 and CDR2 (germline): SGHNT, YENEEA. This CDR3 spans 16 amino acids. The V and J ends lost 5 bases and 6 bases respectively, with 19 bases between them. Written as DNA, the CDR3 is TGTGCCAGCAGCCCGTTTCGCGGGACAGAATCCGGGGAGCTGTTTTTT. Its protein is CASSPFRGTESGELFF. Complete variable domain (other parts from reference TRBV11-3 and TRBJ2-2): EAGVVQSPRYKIIEKKQPVAFWCNPISGHNTLYWYLQNLGQGPELLIRYENEEAVDDSQLPKDRFSAERLKGVDSTLKIQPAELGDSAVYLCASSPFRGTESGELFFGEGSRLTVL.

The CDR3 nucleotides are TGTGCCAGCAGTCGGGGACAGCTGTGGAACATTCAGTACTTC. Translation gives CASSRGQLWNIQYF. The chain links TRBV28 to TRBJ2-4, with 7 bases fitting TRBD1. CDR3 length equals 14 residues. V lost 5 bases, J lost 7 bases, and 8 bases stayed unmatched. Germline loops: CDR1 MDHEN, CDR2 SYDVKM.

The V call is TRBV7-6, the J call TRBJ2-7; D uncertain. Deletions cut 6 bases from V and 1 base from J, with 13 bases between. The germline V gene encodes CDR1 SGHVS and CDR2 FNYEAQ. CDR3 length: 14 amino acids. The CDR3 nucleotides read TGTGCCAGCAGTTCGCAGACAAATTCCTACGAGCAGTACTTC. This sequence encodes CASSSQTNSYEQYF.

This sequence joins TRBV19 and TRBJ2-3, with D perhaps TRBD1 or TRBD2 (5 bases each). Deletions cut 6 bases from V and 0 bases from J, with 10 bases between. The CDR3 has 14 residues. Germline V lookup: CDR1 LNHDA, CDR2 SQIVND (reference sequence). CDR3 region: CASSWDRSTDTQYF. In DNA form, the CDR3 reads TGTGCCAGTAGCTGGGACCGTAGCACAGATACGCAGTATTTT.

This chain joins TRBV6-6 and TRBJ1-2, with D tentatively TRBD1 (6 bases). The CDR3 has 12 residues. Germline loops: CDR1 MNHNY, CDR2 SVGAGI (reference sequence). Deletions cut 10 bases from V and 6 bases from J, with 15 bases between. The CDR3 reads CATRQGSHGYTF. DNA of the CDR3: TGTGCCACCCGGCAGGGGAGTCATGGCTACACCTTC.

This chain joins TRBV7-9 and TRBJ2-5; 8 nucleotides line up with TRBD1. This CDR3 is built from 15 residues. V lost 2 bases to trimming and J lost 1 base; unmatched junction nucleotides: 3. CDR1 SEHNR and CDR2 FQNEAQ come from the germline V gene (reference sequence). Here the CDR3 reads CASSLLTGVQETQYF. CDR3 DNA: TGTGCCAGCAGCTTACTGACAGGGGTCCAAGAGACCCAGTACTTC.

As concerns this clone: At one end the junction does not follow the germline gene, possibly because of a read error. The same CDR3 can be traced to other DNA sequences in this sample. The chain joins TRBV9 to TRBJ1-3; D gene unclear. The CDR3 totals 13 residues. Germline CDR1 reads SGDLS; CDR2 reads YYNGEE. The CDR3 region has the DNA TGCGCCAGCGCGGACCCTCCCAGAAACACCATATATTTT. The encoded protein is CASADPPRNTIYF.

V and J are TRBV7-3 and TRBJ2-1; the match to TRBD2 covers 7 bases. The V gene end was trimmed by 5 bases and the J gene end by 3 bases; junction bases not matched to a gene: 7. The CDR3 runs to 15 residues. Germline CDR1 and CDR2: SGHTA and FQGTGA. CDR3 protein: CASSLVGGSYNEQFF. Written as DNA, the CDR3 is TGTGCCAGCAGCCTCGTGGGCGGGAGCTACAATGAGCAGTTCTTC.

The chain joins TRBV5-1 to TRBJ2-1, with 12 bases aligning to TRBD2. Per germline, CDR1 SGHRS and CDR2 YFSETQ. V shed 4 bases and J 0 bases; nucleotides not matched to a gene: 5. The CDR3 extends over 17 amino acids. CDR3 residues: CASSITSGGSSYNEQFF. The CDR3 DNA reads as TGCGCCAGCAGCATTACTAGCGGGGGGAGCTCCTACAATGAGCAGTTCTTC. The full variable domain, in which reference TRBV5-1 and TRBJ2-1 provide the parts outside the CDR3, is KAGVTQTPRYLIKTRGQQVTLSCSPISGHRSVSWYQQTPGQGLQFLFEYFSETQRNKGNFPGRFSGRQFSNSRSEMNVSTLELGDSALYLCASSITSGGSSYNEQFFGPGTRLTVL.

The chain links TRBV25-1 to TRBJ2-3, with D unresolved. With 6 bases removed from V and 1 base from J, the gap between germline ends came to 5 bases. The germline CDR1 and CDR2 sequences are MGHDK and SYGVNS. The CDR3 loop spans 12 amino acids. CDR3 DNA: TGTGCCAGCAGCTTAGGCACAGATACGCAGTATTTT. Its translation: CASSLGTDTQYF.

The CDR3 sequence: CASSQGTGGNEQYF. DNA for the CDR3: TGTGCCAGCAGCCAAGGGACAGGGGGCAACGAGCAGTACTTC. The chain couples TRBV7-8 to TRBJ2-7, with 12 bases fitting TRBD1. V was pared by 5 bases and J by 5 bases, with 4 bases of the junction left unmatched. Looked up from germline, CDR1 is SGHVS and CDR2 is FQNEAQ. The CDR3 runs 14 residues.

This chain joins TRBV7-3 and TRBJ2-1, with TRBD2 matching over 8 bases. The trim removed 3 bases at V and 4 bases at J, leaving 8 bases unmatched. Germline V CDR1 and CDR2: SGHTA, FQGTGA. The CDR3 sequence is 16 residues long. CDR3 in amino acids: CASSFSGASGYNEQFF. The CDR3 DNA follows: TGTGCCAGCAGCTTTTCCGGGGCTAGCGGGTACAATGAGCAGTTCTTC. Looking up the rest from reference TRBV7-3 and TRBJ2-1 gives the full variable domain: GAGVSQTPSNKVTEKGKYVELRCDPISGHTALYWYRQSLGQGPEFLIYFQGTGAADDSGLPNDRFFAVRPEGSVSTLKIQRTERGDSAVYLCASSFSGASGYNEQFFGPGTRLTVL.

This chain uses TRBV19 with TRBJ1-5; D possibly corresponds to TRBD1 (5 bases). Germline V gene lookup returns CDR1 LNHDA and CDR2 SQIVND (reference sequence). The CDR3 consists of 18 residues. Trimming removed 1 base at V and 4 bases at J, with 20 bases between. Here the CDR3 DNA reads TGTGCCAGTAGTATAGTTAGGGGCGGGACCGGGGTTAATCAGCCCCAGCATTTT. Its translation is CASSIVRGGTGVNQPQHF. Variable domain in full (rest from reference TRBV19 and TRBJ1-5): DGGITQSPKYLFRKEGQNVTLSCEQNLNHDAMYWYRQDPGQGLRLIYYSQIVNDFQKGDIAEGYSVSREKKESFPLTVTSAQKNPTAFYLCASSIVRGGTGVNQPQHFGDGTRLSIL.

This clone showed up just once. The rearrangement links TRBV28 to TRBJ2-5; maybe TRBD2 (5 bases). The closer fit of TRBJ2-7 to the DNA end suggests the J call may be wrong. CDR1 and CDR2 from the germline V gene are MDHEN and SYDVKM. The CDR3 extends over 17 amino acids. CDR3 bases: TGTGCCAGCAGCCAACTCCCGGGCCGGACTCTCCACTACGAGCAGTACTTC. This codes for CASSQLPGRTLHYEQYF.

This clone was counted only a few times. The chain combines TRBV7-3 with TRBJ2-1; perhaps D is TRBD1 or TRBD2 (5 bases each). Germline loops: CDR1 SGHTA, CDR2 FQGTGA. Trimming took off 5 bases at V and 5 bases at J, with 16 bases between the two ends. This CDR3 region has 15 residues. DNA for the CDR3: TGTGCCAGCAGCGCCGGACCGGGGACGGACAATGAGCAGTTCTTC. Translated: CASSAGPGTDNEQFF.

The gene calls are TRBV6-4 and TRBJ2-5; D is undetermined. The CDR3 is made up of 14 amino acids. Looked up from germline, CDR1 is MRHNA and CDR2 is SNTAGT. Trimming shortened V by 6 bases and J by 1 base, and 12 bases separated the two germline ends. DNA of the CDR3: TGTGCCAGCAGGTCTAACAAGATCCAAGAGACCCAGTACTTC. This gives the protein CASRSNKIQETQYF.

CDR3 sequence (DNA): TGTGCCAGCAGTACCCCAGGACAGGGGACCTATGGCTACACCTTC. Protein product: CASSTPGQGTYGYTF. The rearrangement joins TRBV27 to TRBJ1-2; TRBD1 matches 9 bases. Per germline, CDR1 MNHEY and CDR2 SMNVEV (reference sequence). V gave up 5 bases and J gave up 4 bases; unmatched junction bases: 8. There are 15 residues in the CDR3.

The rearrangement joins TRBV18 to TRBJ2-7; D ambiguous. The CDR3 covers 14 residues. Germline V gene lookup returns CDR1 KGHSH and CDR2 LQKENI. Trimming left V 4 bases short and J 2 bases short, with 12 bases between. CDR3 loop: CASSLRHLTYEQYF. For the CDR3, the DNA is TGTGCCAGCTCACTTCGACACCTAACCTACGAGCAGTACTTC.

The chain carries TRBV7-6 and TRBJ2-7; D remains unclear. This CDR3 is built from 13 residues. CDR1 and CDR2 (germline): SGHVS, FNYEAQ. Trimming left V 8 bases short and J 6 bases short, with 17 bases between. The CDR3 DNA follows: TGTGCCAGCCGGGCTAGTCCCACTTCCGAGCAGTACTTC. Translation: CASRASPTSEQYF.

The CDR3, as DNA: TGTGCCAGCTCACCACCGCCCGCTTCAGATACGCAGTATTTT. Protein: CASSPPPASDTQYF. The V and J genes are TRBV18 and TRBJ2-3; the D is unclear. CDR3 length equals 14 residues. The V gene's germline CDR1 is KGHSH and CDR2 LQKENI. Deletions cut 0 bases from V and 4 bases from J, with 8 bases between.